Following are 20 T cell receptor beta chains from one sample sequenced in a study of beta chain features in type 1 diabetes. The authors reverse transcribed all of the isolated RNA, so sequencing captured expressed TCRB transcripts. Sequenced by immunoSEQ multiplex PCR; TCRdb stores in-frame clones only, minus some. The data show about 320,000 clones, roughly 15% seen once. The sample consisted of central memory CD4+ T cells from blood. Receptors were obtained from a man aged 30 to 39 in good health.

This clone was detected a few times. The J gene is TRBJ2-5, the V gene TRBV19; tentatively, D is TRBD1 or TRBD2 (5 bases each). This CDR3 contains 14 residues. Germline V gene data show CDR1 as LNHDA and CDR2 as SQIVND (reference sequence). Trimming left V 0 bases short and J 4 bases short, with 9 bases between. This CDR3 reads CASSIDKGTETQYF. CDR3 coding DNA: TGTGCCAGTAGTATAGACAAGGGGACAGAGACCCAGTACTTC.

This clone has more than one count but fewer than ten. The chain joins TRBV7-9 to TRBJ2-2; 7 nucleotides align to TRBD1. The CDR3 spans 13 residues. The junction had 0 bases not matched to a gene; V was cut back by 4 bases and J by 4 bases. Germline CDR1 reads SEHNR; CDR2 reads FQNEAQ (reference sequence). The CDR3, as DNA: TGTGCCAGCAGCTGGGACAGCACCGGGGAGCTGTTTTTT. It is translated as CASSWDSTGELFF.

DNA of the CDR3: TGCGCCAGCAGCCAAGATAGAGGACTTCTGTTCTTC. Its translation is CASSQDRGLLFF. The chain has TRBV4-1 and TRBJ2-1; tentative D call: TRBD2 (5 bases). With 0 bases removed from V and 15 bases from J, the gap between germline ends came to 12 bases. CDR3 size: 12 residues. CDR1 is MGHRA, CDR2 YSYEKL, per germline.

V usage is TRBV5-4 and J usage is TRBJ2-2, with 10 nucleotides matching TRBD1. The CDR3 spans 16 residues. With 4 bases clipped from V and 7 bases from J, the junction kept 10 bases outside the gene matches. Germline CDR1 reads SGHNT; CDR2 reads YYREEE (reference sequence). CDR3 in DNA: TGTGCCAGCAGCCCCCCCGGGACAGGGGCTAGCGGGGAGCTGTTTTTT. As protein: CASSPPGTGASGELFF.

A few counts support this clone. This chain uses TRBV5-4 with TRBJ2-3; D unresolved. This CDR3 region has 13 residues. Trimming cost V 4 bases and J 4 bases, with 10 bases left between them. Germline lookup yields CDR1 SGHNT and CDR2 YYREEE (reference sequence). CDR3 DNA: TGTGCCAGCAGCCAACTTTCATCAGATACGCAGTATTTT. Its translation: CASSQLSSDTQYF.

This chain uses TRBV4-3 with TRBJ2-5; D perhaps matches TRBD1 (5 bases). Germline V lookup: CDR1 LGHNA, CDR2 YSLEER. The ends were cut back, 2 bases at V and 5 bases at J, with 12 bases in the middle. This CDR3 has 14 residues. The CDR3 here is CASSQNPGLETQYF. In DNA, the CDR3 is TGCGCCAGCAGCCAAAACCCAGGGTTGGAGACCCAGTACTTC.

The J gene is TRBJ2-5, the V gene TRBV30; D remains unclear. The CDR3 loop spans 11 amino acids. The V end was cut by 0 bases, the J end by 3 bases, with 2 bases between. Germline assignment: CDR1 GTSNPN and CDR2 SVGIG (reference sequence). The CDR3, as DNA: TGTGCCTGGAGTGTAGAAGAGACCCAGTACTTC. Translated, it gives CAWSVEETQYF. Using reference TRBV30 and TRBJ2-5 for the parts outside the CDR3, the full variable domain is SQTIHQWPATLVQPVGSPLSLECTVEGTSNPNLYWYRQAAGRGLQLLFYSVGIGQISSEVPQNLSASRPQDRQFILSSKKLLLSDSGFYLCAWSVEETQYFGPGTRLLVL.

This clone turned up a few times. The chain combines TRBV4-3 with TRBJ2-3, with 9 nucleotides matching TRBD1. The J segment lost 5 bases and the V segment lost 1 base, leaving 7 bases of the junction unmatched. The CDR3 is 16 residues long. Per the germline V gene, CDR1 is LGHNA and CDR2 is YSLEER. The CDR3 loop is CASSQAGQGQGDTQYF. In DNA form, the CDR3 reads TGCGCCAGCAGCCAAGCCGGACAGGGGCAGGGAGATACGCAGTATTTT.

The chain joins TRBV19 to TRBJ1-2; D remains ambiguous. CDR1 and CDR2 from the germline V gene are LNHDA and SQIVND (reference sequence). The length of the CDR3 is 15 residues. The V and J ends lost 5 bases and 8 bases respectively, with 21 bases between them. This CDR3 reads CASSLLPGLGVGYTF. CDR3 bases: TGTGCCAGTAGTCTACTACCGGGCCTGGGTGTGGGCTACACCTTC. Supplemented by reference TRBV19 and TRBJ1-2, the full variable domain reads DGGITQSPKYLFRKEGQNVTLSCEQNLNHDAMYWYRQDPGQGLRLIYYSQIVNDFQKGDIAEGYSVSREKKESFPLTVTSAQKNPTAFYLCASSLLPGLGVGYTFGSGTRLTVV.

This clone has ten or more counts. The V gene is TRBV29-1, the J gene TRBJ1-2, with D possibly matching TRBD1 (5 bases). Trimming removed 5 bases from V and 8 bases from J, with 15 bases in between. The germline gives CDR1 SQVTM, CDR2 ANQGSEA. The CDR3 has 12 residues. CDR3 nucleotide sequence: TGCAGCGTTAATAAGGGGCCGGGCGGCTACACCTTC. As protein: CSVNKGPGGYTF.

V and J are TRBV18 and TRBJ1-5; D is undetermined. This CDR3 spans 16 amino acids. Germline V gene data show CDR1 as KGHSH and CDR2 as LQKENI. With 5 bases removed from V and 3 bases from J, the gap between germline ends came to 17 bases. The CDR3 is CASSTQTQSNNQPQHF. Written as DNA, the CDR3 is TGTGCCAGCTCAACTCAAACACAATCCAACAATCAGCCCCAGCATTTT.

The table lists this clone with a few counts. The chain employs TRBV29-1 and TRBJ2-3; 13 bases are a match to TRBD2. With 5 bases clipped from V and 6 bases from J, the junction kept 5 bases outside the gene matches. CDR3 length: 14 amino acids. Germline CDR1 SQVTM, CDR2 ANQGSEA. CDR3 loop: CSVTSGRGGDTQYF. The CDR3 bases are TGCAGCGTTACTAGCGGGAGGGGAGGGGATACGCAGTATTTT.

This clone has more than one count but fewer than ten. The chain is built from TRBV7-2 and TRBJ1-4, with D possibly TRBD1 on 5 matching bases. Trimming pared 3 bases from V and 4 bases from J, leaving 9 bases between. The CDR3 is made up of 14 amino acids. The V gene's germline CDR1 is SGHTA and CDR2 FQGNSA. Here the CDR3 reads CASSFRGSNEKLFF. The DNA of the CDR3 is TGTGCCAGCAGCTTCCGGGGGAGTAATGAAAAACTGTTTTTT. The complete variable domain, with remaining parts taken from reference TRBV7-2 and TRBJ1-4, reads GAGVSQSPSNKVTEKGKDVELRCDPISGHTALYWYRQSLGQGLEFLIYFQGNSAPDKSGLPSDRFSAERTGGSVSTLTIQRTQQEDSAVYLCASSFRGSNEKLFFGSGTQLSVL.

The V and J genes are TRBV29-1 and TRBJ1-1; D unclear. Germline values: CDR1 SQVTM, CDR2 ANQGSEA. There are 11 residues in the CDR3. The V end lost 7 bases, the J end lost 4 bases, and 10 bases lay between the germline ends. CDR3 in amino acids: CSGSKGTEAFF. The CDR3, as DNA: TGCAGCGGCTCGAAAGGCACTGAAGCTTTCTTT. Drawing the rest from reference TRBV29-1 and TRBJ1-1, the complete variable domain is SAVISQKPSRDICQRGTSLTIQCQVDSQVTMMFWYRQQPGQSLTLIATANQGSEATYESGFVIDKFPISRPNLTFSTLTVSNMSPEDSSIYLCSGSKGTEAFFGQGTRLTVV.

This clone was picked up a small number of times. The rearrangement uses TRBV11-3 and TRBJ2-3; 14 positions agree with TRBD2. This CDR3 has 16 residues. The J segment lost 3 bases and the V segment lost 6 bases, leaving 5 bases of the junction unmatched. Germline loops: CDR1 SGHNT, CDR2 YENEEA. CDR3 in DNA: TGTGCCAGCAGTCATGGGACTAGCGGGAGAACAGATACGCAGTATTTT. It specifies CASSHGTSGRTDTQYF.

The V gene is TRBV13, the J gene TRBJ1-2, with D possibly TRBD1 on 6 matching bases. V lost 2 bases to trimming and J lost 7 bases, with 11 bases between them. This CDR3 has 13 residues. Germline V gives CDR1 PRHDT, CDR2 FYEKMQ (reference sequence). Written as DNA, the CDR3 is TGTGCCAGCAGCTTATCAGGGGTAGGTGGCTACACCTTC. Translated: CASSLSGVGGYTF.

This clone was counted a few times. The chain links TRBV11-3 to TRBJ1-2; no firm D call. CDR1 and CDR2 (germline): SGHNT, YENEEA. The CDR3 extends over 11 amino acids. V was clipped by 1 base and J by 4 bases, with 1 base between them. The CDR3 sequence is CASSLGYGYTF. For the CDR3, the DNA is TGTGCCAGCAGCTTAGGCTATGGCTACACCTTC.

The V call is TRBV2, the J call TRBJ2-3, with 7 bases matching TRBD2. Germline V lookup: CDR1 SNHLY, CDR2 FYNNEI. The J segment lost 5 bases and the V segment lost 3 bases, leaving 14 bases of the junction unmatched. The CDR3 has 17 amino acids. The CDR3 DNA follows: TGTGCCAGCAGTGAGGGGCGGGAGATCTCTCGGGGAGATACGCAGTATTTT. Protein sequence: CASSEGREISRGDTQYF.

Written as DNA, the CDR3 is TGTGCCAGCATGGGCGGGGGTCGCAATCAGCCCCAGCATTTT. Translated, it gives CASMGGGRNQPQHF. This sequence joins TRBV6-1 and TRBJ1-5; D is perhaps TRBD1 (5 bases). Germline V lookup: CDR1 MNHNS, CDR2 SASEGT. Trimming shortened V by 7 bases and J by 2 bases, and 12 bases separated the two germline ends. The CDR3 sequence is 14 residues long.

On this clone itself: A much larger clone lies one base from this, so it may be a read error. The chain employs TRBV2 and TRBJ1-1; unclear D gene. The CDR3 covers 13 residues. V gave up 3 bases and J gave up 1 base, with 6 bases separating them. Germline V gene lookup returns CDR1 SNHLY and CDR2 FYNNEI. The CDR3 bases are TGTGCCAGCAGTGAGCGGGGGAACACTGAAGCTTTCTTT. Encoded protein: CASSERGNTEAFF.